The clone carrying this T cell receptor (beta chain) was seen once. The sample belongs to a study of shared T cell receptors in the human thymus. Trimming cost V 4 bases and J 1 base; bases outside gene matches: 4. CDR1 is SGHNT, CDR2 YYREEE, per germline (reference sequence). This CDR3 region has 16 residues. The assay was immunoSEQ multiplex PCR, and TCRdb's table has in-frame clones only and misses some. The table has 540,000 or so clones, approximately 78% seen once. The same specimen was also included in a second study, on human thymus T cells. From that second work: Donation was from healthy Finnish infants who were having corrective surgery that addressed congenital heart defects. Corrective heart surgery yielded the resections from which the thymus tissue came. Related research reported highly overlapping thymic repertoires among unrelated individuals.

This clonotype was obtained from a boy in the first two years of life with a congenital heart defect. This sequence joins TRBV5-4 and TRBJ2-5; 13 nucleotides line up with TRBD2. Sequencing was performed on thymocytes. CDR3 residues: CASSRTSGGLQETQYF. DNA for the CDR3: TGTGCCAGCAGCAGGACTAGCGGGGGTCTCCAAGAGACCCAGTACTTC.